This T cell receptor (beta chain) came from a study of a mutant IDH1 vaccine in newly diagnosed glioma. On the study more broadly: Before enrollment, patients got radiotherapy alone, temozolomide alone, or mostly the combination. Study-wide points: Immune responses induced by the vaccine were seen in over 80% of patients, spanning multiple MHC alleles.

Assay used: immunoSEQ multiplex PCR; TCRdb lists only in-frame clones, some missing. The sample has roughly 62,000 clones; approximately 91% are singletons. CDR3 length: 15 residues. Trimming shortened V by 6 bases and J by 5 bases, and 15 bases separated the two germline ends. Per germline, CDR1 SGHRS and CDR2 YFSETQ. With regard to this clone: Its antigen is as yet unknown.

Time point noted: week 11, during vaccination. The content of each vaccine dose was 300 ug of mutant IDH1 20-mer peptide, and topical imiquimod accompanied it. Donors had new IDH1-mutant astrocytomas of WHO grade 3 or 4 (ATRX-lost). The sequencing here drew on PBMCs, taken from a glioma patient whose treatment included an IDH1 peptide vaccine. The chain uses TRBV5-1 and TRBJ1-6; unclear D gene. The clonotype comes from a man aged 35-49 years with glioma. The DNA of the CDR3 is TGCGCCAGCAAAGAAGGGAACGATAATAATTCACCCCTCCACTTT. As protein: CASKEGNDNNSPLHF.